This is a list of T cell receptor beta chains from one sample in a study of Ad26.COV2.S vaccination and SARS-CoV-2 variants. Libraries were prepared by immunoSEQ multiplex PCR; TCRdb keeps only in-frame clonotypes and omits some of them. The repertoire consists of 300,000 to 350,000 clones, with roughly 90% occurring once and the leading ten covering 5%. The material was peripheral blood, obtained in a trial of Ad26.COV2.S vaccine versus placebo. The receptor set was obtained from a person aged 18-60 years who received the Ad26.COV2.S COVID-19 vaccine or a placebo. Each CDR3 is given with its conserved first and last residue. Each record gives: V gene, clone size, D gene, J gene, CDR3 protein, CDR3 DNA. The D gene is left open where the match is weak. Where a row states a size, it is once, few, many or the class of an expanded clone; other rows omit it.

v_gene: TRBV7-2
abundance: NA
d_gene: TRBD2
j_gene: TRBJ2-3
CDR3aa: CASSYIRGGPDTQYF
CDR3nt: TGTGCCAGCAGCTATATCCGGGGGGGCCCAGATACGCAGTATTTT

v_gene: TRBV10-3
abundance: NA
d_gene: TRBD1
j_gene: TRBJ1-1
CDR3aa: CAISLTGGFTEAFF
CDR3nt: TGTGCCATCAGTTTGACAGGGGGCTTCACTGAAGCTTTCTTT

v_gene: TRBV5-1
abundance: NA
d_gene: NA
j_gene: TRBJ1-4
CDR3aa: CASSLAVGDGNNEKLFF
CDR3nt: TGCGCCAGCAGCTTGGCGGTAGGCGACGGGAACAATGAAAAACTGTTTTTT

v_gene: TRBV9
abundance: NA
d_gene: NA
j_gene: TRBJ2-2
CDR3aa: CASSVESGATGELFF
CDR3nt: TGTGCCAGCAGCGTAGAATCCGGGGCCACCGGGGAGCTGTTTTTT

v_gene: TRBV6-4
abundance: NA
d_gene: NA
j_gene: TRBJ2-7
CDR3aa: CASSVGVRGTGVGHEQYF
CDR3nt: TGTGCCAGCAGTGTGGGAGTTCGAGGGACTGGGGTAGGGCACGAGCAGTACTTC

v_gene: TRBV5-1
abundance: NA
d_gene: TRBD2
j_gene: TRBJ2-1
CDR3aa: CASSLPGLAGGLDEQFF
CDR3nt: TGCGCCAGCAGCCTTCCGGGACTAGCGGGGGGTCTAGATGAGCAGTTCTTC

v_gene: TRBV12-3/TRBV12-4
abundance: NA
d_gene: NA
j_gene: TRBJ1-5
CDR3aa: CASQGQVGQPQHF
CDR3nt: TGTGCCAGCCAGGGGCAGGTCGGTCAGCCCCAGCATTTT

v_gene: TRBV6-5
abundance: NA
d_gene: TRBD2
j_gene: TRBJ2-3
CDR3aa: CASTTSGIDTQYF
CDR3nt: TGTGCCAGCACCACTAGCGGGATCGATACGCAGTATTTT

v_gene: TRBV19
abundance: NA
d_gene: TRBD1
j_gene: TRBJ1-1
CDR3aa: CASRMTGENTEAFF
CDR3nt: TGTGCCAGTAGGATGACAGGGGAGAACACTGAAGCTTTCTTT

v_gene: TRBV4-2
abundance: NA
d_gene: NA
j_gene: TRBJ1-2
CDR3aa: CASSLPGRPREGYTF
CDR3nt: TGTGCCAGCAGCCTTCCGGGACGGCCGCGGGAAGGCTACACCTTC

v_gene: TRBV28
abundance: NA
d_gene: NA
j_gene: TRBJ2-7
CDR3aa: CASSLRRDTQYF
CDR3nt: TGTGCCAGCAGTTTAAGGCGGGACACGCAGTACTTC

v_gene: TRBV11-1
abundance: NA
d_gene: TRBD2
j_gene: TRBJ2-3
CDR3aa: CASSPRQSGGDTQYF
CDR3nt: TGTGCCAGCAGCCCCCGCCAGAGCGGGGGGGATACGCAGTATTTT

v_gene: TRBV5-1
abundance: NA
d_gene: NA
j_gene: TRBJ2-3
CDR3aa: CASSLELQTDTQYF
CDR3nt: TGCGCCAGCAGCTTGGAACTGCAGACAGATACGCAGTATTTT

v_gene: TRBV19
abundance: NA
d_gene: NA
j_gene: TRBJ1-1
CDR3aa: CASSSGEGTEAFF
CDR3nt: TGTGCCAGTAGTTCTGGGGAAGGGACTGAAGCTTTCTTT

v_gene: TRBV11-3
abundance: NA
d_gene: TRBD1
j_gene: TRBJ2-7
CDR3aa: CASSLVGQDAYEQYF
CDR3nt: TGTGCCAGCAGCTTAGTGGGACAGGACGCCTACGAGCAGTACTTC

v_gene: TRBV5-1
abundance: NA
d_gene: NA
j_gene: TRBJ2-2
CDR3aa: CASSLDWASNTGELFF
CDR3nt: TGCGCCAGCAGCTTGGACTGGGCCTCTAACACCGGGGAGCTGTTTTTT

v_gene: TRBV28
abundance: NA
d_gene: TRBD1
j_gene: TRBJ1-5
CDR3aa: CASGGTGEYSNQPQHF
CDR3nt: TGTGCCAGCGGCGGGACAGGGGAGTATAGCAATCAGCCCCAGCATTTT

v_gene: TRBV18
abundance: few
d_gene: TRBD1
j_gene: TRBJ1-5
CDR3aa: CASSPLPDRGQPQHF
CDR3nt: TGTGCCAGCTCACCATTACCCGACAGGGGCCAGCCCCAGCATTTT

v_gene: TRBV5-4
abundance: NA
d_gene: TRBD1
j_gene: TRBJ2-7
CDR3aa: CASSLVGTGGHEQYF
CDR3nt: TGTGCCAGCAGCTTGGTCGGGACAGGGGGCCACGAGCAGTACTTC

v_gene: TRBV5-5
abundance: NA
d_gene: NA
j_gene: TRBJ1-2
CDR3aa: CASSYDSYGYTF
CDR3nt: TGTGCCAGCAGCTACGACAGCTATGGCTACACCTTC

v_gene: TRBV7-2
abundance: NA
d_gene: TRBD2
j_gene: TRBJ2-3
CDR3aa: CASSPSIFAGAADTQYF
CDR3nt: TGTGCCAGCAGCCCCTCAATTTTTGCGGGAGCGGCAGATACGCAGTATTTT

v_gene: TRBV9
abundance: NA
d_gene: NA
j_gene: TRBJ2-2
CDR3aa: CASSAQDAGELFF
CDR3nt: TGTGCCAGCAGCGCACAGGATGCCGGGGAGCTGTTTTTT

v_gene: TRBV9
abundance: NA
d_gene: NA
j_gene: TRBJ2-5
CDR3aa: CASSVESGKETQYF
CDR3nt: TGTGCCAGCAGCGTAGAATCCGGTAAAGAGACCCAGTACTTC

v_gene: TRBV6-6
abundance: NA
d_gene: TRBD1
j_gene: TRBJ1-5
CDR3aa: CASSYPGTGNQPQHF
CDR3nt: TGTGCCAGCAGTTATCCCGGGACAGGCAATCAGCCCCAGCATTTT

v_gene: TRBV10-3
abundance: NA
d_gene: TRBD1
j_gene: TRBJ2-3
CDR3aa: CAISDRTGQSDTDTQYF
CDR3nt: TGTGCCATCAGTGATAGAACGGGACAGAGTGACACAGATACGCAGTATTTT

v_gene: TRBV4-2
abundance: NA
d_gene: NA
j_gene: TRBJ2-7
CDR3aa: CASSQRDGQGGYEQYF
CDR3nt: TGTGCCAGCAGCCAACGAGACGGGCAGGGTGGGTACGAGCAGTACTTC

v_gene: TRBV7-8
abundance: NA
d_gene: TRBD2
j_gene: TRBJ2-7
CDR3aa: CASSLGATSGKGGTEQYF
CDR3nt: TGTGCCAGCAGCTTAGGGGCGACTAGCGGGAAGGGAGGCACCGAGCAGTACTTC

v_gene: TRBV7-2
abundance: NA
d_gene: NA
j_gene: TRBJ1-6
CDR3aa: CASSLVRTAVYNSPLHF
CDR3nt: TGTGCCAGCAGCTTAGTGAGGACAGCTGTATATAATTCACCCCTCCACTTT

v_gene: TRBV27
abundance: NA
d_gene: NA
j_gene: TRBJ1-4
CDR3aa: CASSSTGLNEKLFF
CDR3nt: TGTGCCAGCAGTTCGACAGGCCTTAATGAAAAACTGTTTTTT

v_gene: TRBV7-8
abundance: NA
d_gene: TRBD1
j_gene: TRBJ1-5
CDR3aa: CASSLAGQGNKPQHF
CDR3nt: TGTGCCAGCAGCTTAGCGGGACAGGGGAATAAGCCCCAGCATTTT

v_gene: TRBV19
abundance: NA
d_gene: TRBD1
j_gene: TRBJ1-2
CDR3aa: CASSSGGTGQGRGGYTF
CDR3nt: TGTGCCAGTAGTAGCGGCGGCACGGGACAGGGGCGAGGTGGCTACACCTTC

v_gene: TRBV5-6
abundance: NA
d_gene: NA
j_gene: TRBJ1-2
CDR3aa: CASSLAGAGRGYGYTF
CDR3nt: TGTGCCAGCAGCTTGGCTGGGGCAGGGAGGGGCTATGGCTACACCTTC

v_gene: TRBV11-1
abundance: NA
d_gene: NA
j_gene: TRBJ2-7
CDR3aa: CASSLAQGYEQYF
CDR3nt: TGTGCCAGCAGCTTAGCGCAGGGGTACGAGCAGTACTTC

v_gene: TRBV6-1
abundance: once
d_gene: NA
j_gene: TRBJ1-4
CDR3aa: CASSEHSYNEKLFF
CDR3nt: TGTGCCAGCAGTGAACACAGCTACAATGAAAAACTGTTTTTT

v_gene: TRBV2
abundance: many
d_gene: NA
j_gene: TRBJ1-1
CDR3aa: CASSEGSPEAFF
CDR3nt: TGTGCCAGCAGTGAGGGTTCGCCTGAAGCTTTCTTT

v_gene: TRBV5-1
abundance: few
d_gene: TRBD1
j_gene: TRBJ1-2
CDR3aa: CASSVDRESYGYTF
CDR3nt: TGCGCCAGCAGCGTAGACAGGGAGTCGTATGGCTACACCTTC

v_gene: TRBV7-2
abundance: NA
d_gene: TRBD1
j_gene: TRBJ2-1
CDR3aa: CASSSDRGRYNEQFF
CDR3nt: TGTGCCAGCAGCTCGGACAGGGGGCGTTACAATGAGCAGTTCTTC

v_gene: TRBV4-1
abundance: NA
d_gene: NA
j_gene: TRBJ2-7
CDR3aa: CASSQERSVVAYEQYF
CDR3nt: TGCGCCAGCAGCCAAGAAAGAAGCGTTGTAGCTTACGAGCAGTACTTC

v_gene: TRBV19
abundance: NA
d_gene: NA
j_gene: TRBJ1-2
CDR3aa: CASSIDLEGHDGYTF
CDR3nt: TGTGCCAGTAGTATAGACTTGGAGGGGCATGATGGCTACACCTTC

v_gene: TRBV3-1/TRBV3-2
abundance: NA
d_gene: TRBD2
j_gene: TRBJ2-3
CDR3aa: CASSQSGGPGTQYF
CDR3nt: TGTGCCAGCAGCCAATCGGGAGGGCCTGGTACGCAGTATTTT